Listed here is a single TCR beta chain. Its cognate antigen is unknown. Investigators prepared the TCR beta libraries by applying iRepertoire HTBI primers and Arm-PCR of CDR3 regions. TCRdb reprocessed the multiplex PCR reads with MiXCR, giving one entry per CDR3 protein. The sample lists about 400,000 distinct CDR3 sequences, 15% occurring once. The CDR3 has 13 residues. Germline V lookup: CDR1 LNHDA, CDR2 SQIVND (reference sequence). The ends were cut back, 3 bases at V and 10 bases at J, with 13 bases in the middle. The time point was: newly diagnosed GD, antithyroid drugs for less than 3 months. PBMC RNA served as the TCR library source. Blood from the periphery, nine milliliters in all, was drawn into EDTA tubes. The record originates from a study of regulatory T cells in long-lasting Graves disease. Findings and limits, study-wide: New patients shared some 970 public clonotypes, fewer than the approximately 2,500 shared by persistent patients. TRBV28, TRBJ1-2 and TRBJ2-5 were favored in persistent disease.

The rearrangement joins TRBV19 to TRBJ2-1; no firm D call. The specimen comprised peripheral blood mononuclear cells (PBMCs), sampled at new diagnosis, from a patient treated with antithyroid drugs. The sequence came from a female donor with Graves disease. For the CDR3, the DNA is TGTGCCAGTAGTATGGTCAACGGTGTCGAGCAGTTCTTC. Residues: CASSMVNGVEQFF.